This TCR beta chain was found in a study of regulatory T cells in long-lasting Graves disease. To make TCR beta libraries, researchers used iRepertoire HTBI primers and Arm-PCR of CDR3 regions. From the multiplex PCR reads, TCRdb called clonotypes with MiXCR, one entry per CDR3 protein. The sample contains a few hundred thousand distinct CDR3 sequences, 16% of which appear only once. J lost 5 bases, V lost 6 bases, and 7 bases had no gene match. From germline, CDR1 is DFQATT and CDR2 SNEGSKA (reference sequence). The CDR3 sequence is 13 residues long. This clonotype appeared many times. The target antigen is unknown. Noted time point: newly diagnosed GD, antithyroid drugs for less than 3 months. RNA from PBMCs was the source of the TCR library. General observations from the study: Examination was confined to peripheral blood, excluding thyroid tissue.

These data also featured in a second study, about T cells in Graves' hyperthyroidism and ophthalmopathy. In that study: The HTBI primer set was used in a first-round RT-PCR of the TCR CDR3.

Sequencing was performed on peripheral blood mononuclear cells (PBMCs), taken at new diagnosis, from a patient treated with antithyroid drugs. The origin of this receptor is a young woman with Graves disease. This sequence joins TRBV20-1 and TRBJ1-1, with TRBD1 matching over 9 bases. The CDR3 sequence is CSAPRTGETEAFF. The DNA for the CDR3 is TGCAGTGCCCCAAGGACAGGGGAAACTGAAGCTTTCTTT.